The entry below gives a single TCR beta chain sequence along with its context. Its antigen is unidentified. These data belong to a study of shared clonotypes between healthy human individuals. Overall study results and limits: Relative to memory subsets, naive subsets generally showed larger estimated richness.

Only Caucasian adults living in Nashville, Tennessee made up the donor group. Measured with immunoSEQ multiplex PCR; TCRdb has only the in-frame clones, and not every one. The data show hundreds of thousands of clones, over 65% seen once. Sequenced input: memory CD4+ T cells sorted from blood. The subset is: CD45RA-negative fraction. This TCR was sampled from a woman in her 30s in good health.

CDR3 in DNA: TGTGCCAGCAGTCCGGGGTGGGACACCGGGGAGCTGTTTTTT. As protein: CASSPGWDTGELFF. V usage is TRBV27 and J usage is TRBJ2-2, with a possible D match to TRBD2 (5 bases). Germline-derived CDR1 and CDR2 are MNHEY and SMNVEV (reference sequence). The germline V and J ends were trimmed by 5 bases and 3 bases, with 10 bases remaining between them. This CDR3 region has 14 residues.